The T cell receptor beta chain described here comes from a study of blood T cell repertoires in COVID-19. For the study at large: There were acute and convalescent COVID-19 samples, and they came from the United States, Italy and Spain. T cells, B-cell-depleted T cells, or PBMCs provided the cDNA or gDNA that served as material.

As originally analysed: Counts of nucleated cells, estimated from reference gene primer amplification, were obtained. Method: immunoSEQ multiplex PCR; TCRdb's copy keeps in-frame clones and lacks some. V, J and clone size are those of that table, while D and trimming were read from the DNA. This sample yields tens of thousands of clones, of which approximately 82% are seen a single time; roughly two fifths belongs to the top ten. The V and J ends lost 1 base and 6 bases, in that order; junction bases with no gene match: 5. Germline V CDR1 and CDR2: MNHNS, SASEGT. The CDR3 contains 15 residues. The source material was peripheral blood. The V gene is TRBV6-1, the J gene TRBJ2-1; 8 bases are a match to TRBD2. The sequence came from a man at least 80 years old with active or convalescent COVID-19. CDR3 amino acids: CASSEGPSGRNEQFF. CDR3 coding DNA: TGTGCCAGCAGTGAAGGTCCTAGCGGGCGCAATGAGCAGTTCTTC.